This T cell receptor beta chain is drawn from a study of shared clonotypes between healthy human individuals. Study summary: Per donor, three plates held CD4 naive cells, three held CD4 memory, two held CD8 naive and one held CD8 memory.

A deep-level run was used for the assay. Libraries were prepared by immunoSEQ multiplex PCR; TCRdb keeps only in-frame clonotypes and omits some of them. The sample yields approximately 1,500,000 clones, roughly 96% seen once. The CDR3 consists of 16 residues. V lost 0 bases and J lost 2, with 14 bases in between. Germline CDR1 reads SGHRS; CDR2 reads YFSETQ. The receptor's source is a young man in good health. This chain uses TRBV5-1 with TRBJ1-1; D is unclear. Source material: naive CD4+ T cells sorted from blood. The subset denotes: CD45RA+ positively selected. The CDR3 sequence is CASSLGTYRDNTEAFF. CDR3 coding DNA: TGCGCCAGCAGCTTGGGGACGTACCGGGATAACACTGAAGCTTTCTTT. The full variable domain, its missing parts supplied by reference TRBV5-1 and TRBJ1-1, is KAGVTQTPRYLIKTRGQQVTLSCSPISGHRSVSWYQQTPGQGLQFLFEYFSETQRNKGNFPGRFSGRQFSNSRSEMNVSTLELGDSALYLCASSLGTYRDNTEAFFGQGTRLTVV.